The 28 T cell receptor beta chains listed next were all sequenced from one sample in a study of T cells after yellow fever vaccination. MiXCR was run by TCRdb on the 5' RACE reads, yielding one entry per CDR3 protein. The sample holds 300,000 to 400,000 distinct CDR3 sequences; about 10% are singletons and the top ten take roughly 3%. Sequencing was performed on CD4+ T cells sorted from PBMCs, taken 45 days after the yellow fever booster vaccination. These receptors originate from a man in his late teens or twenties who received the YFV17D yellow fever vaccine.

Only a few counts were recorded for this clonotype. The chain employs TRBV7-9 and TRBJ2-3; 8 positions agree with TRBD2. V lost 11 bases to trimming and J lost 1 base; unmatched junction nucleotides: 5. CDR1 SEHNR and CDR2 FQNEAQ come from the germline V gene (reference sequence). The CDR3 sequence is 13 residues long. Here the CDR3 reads CAGTAGGTDTQYF. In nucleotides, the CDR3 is TGTGCCGGAACAGCGGGAGGCACAGATACGCAGTATTTT.

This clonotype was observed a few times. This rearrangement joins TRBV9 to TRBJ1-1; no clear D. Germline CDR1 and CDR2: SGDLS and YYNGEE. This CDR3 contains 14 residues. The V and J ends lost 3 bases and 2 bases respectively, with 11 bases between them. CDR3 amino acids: CASSAPHTNTEAFF. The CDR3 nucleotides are TGTGCCAGCAGCGCCCCCCATACCAACACTGAAGCTTTCTTT. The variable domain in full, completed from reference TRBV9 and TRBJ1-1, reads DSGVTQTPKHLITATGQRVTLRCSPRSGDLSVYWYQQSLDQGLQFLIQYYNGEERAKGNILERFSAQQFPDLHSELNLSSLELGDSALYFCASSAPHTNTEAFFGQGTRLTVV.

The CDR3 nucleotides read TGCGCCAGCAGCCAAGACGTATACGAGCAGTACTTC. Amino acid sequence: CASSQDVYEQYF. The chain uses TRBV4-1 and TRBJ2-7, with D unresolved. The CDR3 is 12 residues long. Germline assignment: CDR1 MGHRA and CDR2 YSYEKL. Trimming shortened V by 0 bases and J by 4 bases, and 4 bases separated the two germline ends.

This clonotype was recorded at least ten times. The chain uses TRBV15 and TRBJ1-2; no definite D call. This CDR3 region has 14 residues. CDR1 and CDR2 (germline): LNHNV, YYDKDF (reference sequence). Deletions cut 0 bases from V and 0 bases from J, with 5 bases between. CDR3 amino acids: CATSRDPANYGYTF. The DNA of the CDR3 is TGTGCCACCAGCAGAGACCCAGCTAACTATGGCTACACCTTC.

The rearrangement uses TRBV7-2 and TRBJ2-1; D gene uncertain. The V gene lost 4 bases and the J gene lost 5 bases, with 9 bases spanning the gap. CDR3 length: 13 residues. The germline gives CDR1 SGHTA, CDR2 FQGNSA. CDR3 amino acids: CASSSRRDNEQFF. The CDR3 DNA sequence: TGTGCCAGCAGCTCAAGACGTGACAATGAGCAGTTCTTC.

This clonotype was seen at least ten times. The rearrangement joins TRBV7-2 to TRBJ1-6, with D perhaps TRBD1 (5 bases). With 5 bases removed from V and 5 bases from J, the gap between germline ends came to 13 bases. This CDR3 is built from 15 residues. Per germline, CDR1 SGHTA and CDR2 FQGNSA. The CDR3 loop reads CASSRSGTDNSPLHF. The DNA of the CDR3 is TGTGCCAGCAGCCGATCTGGGACGGATAATTCACCCCTCCACTTT.

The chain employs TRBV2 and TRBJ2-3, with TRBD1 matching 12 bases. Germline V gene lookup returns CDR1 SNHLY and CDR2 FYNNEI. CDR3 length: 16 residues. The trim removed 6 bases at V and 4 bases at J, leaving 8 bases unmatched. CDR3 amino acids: CASSRYGTGGADTQYF. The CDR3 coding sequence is TGTGCCAGCAGCCGATACGGGACAGGGGGCGCAGATACGCAGTATTTT. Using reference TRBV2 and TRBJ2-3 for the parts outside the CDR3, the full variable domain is EPEVTQTPSHQVTQMGQEVILRCVPISNHLYFYWYRQILGQKVEFLVSFYNNEISEKSEIFDDQFSVERPDGSNFTLKIRSTKLEDSAMYFCASSRYGTGGADTQYFGPGTRLTVL.

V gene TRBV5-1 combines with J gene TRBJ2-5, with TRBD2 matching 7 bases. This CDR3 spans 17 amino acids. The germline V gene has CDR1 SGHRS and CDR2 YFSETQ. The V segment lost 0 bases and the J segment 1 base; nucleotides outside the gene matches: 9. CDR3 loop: CASSLGAISGAQETQYF. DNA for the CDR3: TGCGCCAGCAGCTTGGGGGCGATCAGCGGGGCCCAAGAGACCCAGTACTTC.

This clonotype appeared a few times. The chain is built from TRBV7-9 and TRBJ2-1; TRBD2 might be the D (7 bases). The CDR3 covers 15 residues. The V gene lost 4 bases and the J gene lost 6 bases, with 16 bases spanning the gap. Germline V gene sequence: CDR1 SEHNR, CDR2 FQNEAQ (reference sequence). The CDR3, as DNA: TGTGCCAGCAGCTCCGCGGGCGGGGGCTTCAATGAGCAGTTCTTC. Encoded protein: CASSSAGGGFNEQFF.

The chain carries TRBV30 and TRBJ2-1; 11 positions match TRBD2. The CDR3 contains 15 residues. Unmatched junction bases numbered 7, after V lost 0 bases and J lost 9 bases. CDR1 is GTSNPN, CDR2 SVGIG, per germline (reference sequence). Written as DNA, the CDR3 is TGTGCCTGGAGTGTATCTAGCGGGGGGAGGGGTGAGCAGTTCTTC. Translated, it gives CAWSVSSGGRGEQFF.

CDR3 bases: TGTGCCAGCAGTGAAAGAGGTTCTGGAAACACCATATATTTT. Its translation: CASSERGSGNTIYF. The chain employs TRBV2 and TRBJ1-3; no clear D gene. V lost 2 bases to trimming and J lost 1 base, with 6 bases between them. There are 14 residues in the CDR3. Germline V lookup: CDR1 SNHLY, CDR2 FYNNEI.

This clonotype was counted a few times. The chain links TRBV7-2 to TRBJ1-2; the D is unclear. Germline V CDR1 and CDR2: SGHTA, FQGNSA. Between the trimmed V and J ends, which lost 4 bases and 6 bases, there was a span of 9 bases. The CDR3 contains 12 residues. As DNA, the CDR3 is TGTGCCAGCAGCTCACCGGGAAATGGCTACACCTTC. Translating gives CASSSPGNGYTF.

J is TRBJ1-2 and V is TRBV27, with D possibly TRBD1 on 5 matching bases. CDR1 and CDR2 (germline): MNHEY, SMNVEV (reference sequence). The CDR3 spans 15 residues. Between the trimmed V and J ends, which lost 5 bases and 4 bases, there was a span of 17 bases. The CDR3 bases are TGTGCCAGCAGTGCAATTTACAGGAATTCCTATGGCTACACCTTC. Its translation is CASSAIYRNSYGYTF.

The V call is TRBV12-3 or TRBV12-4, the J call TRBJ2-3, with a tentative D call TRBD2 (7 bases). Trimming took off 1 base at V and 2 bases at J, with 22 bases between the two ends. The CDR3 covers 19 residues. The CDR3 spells CASSLVVTGGPFVTDTQYF. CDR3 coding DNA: TGTGCCAGCAGTTTAGTAGTGACGGGGGGCCCCTTCGTCACAGATACGCAGTATTTT.

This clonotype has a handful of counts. CDR3 in DNA: TGTGCCAGCAGCGTAGACCCGCCCCAGGGGGCTAGGGATACGCAGTATTTT. This encodes CASSVDPPQGARDTQYF. V is TRBV9 and J is TRBJ2-3; 8 positions agree with TRBD1. Germline V lookup: CDR1 SGDLS, CDR2 YYNGEE. The CDR3 covers 17 residues. V shed 0 bases, J shed 6 bases, and the junction held 12 bases outside the gene matches.

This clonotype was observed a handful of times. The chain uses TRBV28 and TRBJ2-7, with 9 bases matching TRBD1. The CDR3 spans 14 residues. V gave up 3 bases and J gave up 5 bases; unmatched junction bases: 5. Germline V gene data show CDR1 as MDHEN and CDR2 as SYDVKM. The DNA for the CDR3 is TGTGCCAGCAGTTTGGGACAGGGAGAAGACGAGCAGTACGTC. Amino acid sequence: CASSLGQGEDEQYV.

The CDR3 is CSVVGQGETQYF. CDR3 DNA: TGCAGCGTTGTGGGCCAGGGGGAGACCCAGTACTTC. V gene TRBV29-1 combines with J gene TRBJ2-5; D perhaps matches TRBD1 (6 bases). The germline gives CDR1 SQVTM, CDR2 ANQGSEA. This CDR3 is built from 12 residues. Trimming cost V 4 bases and J 5 bases, with 11 bases left between them.

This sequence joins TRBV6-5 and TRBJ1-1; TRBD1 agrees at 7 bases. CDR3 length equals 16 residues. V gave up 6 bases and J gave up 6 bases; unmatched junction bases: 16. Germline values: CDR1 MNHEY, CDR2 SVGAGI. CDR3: CASSRTEPNRGAEAFF. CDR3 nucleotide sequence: TGTGCCAGCAGCCGAACTGAACCGAACAGGGGCGCTGAAGCTTTCTTT.

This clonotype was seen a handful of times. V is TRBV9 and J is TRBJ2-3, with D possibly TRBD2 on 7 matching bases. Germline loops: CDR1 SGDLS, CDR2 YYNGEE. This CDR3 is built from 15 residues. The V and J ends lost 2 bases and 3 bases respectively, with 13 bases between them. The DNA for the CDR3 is TGTGCCAGCAGCGTCGTGGGGGGGCTTACAGATACGCAGTATTTT. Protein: CASSVVGGLTDTQYF.

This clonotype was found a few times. The CDR3 reads CASSKTSGATTDTQYF. For the CDR3, the DNA is TGCGCCAGCAGCAAGACTAGCGGGGCGACCACAGATACGCAGTATTTT. The rearrangement links TRBV5-1 to TRBJ2-3; 11 nucleotides match TRBD2. J lost 2 bases, V lost 4 bases, and 6 bases had no gene match. The CDR3 loop spans 16 amino acids. Germline loops: CDR1 SGHRS, CDR2 YFSETQ.

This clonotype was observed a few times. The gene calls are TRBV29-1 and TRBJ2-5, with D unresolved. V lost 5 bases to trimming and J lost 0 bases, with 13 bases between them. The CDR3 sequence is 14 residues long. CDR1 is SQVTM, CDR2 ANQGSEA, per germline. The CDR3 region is CSVSAQPYQETQYF. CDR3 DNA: TGCAGCGTTTCAGCACAGCCTTACCAAGAGACCCAGTACTTC.

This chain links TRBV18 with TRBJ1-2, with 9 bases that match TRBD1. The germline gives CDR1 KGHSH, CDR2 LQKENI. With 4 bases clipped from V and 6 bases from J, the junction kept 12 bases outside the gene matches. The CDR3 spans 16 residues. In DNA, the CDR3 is TGTGCCAGCTCACTCGGGACAGGGTCGTATATTCATGGCTACACCTTC. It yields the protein CASSLGTGSYIHGYTF.

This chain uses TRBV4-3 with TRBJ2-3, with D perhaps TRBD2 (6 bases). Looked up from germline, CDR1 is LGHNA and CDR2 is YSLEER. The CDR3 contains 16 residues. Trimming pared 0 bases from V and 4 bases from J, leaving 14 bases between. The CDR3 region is CASSQDWGVLADTQYF. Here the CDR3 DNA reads TGCGCCAGCAGCCAAGATTGGGGGGTTTTGGCAGATACGCAGTATTTT.

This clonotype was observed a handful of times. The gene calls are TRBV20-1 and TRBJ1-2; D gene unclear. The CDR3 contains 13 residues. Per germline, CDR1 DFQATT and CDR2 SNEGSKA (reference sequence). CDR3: CRGPVGANYGYTF. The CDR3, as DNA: TGCAGAGGTCCCGTGGGAGCTAACTATGGCTACACCTTC.

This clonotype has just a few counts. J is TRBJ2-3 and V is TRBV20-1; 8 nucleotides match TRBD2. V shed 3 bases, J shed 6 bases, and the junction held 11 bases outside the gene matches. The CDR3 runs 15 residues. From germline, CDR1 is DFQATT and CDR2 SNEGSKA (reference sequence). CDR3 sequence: CSARVGGVASDTQYF. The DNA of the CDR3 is TGCAGTGCTAGGGTCGGGGGGGTTGCCTCTGATACGCAGTATTTT.

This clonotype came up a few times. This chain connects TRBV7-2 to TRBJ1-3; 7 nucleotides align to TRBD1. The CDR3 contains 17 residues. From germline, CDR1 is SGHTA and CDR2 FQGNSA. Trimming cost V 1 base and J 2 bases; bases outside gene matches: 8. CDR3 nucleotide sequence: TGTGCCAGCAGCTTAGGTGCGAACAGGGGAGCTGGAAACACCATATATTTT. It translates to CASSLGANRGAGNTIYF. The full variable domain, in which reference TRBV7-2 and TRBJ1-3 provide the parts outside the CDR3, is GAGVSQSPSNKVTEKGKDVELRCDPISGHTALYWYRQSLGQGLEFLIYFQGNSAPDKSGLPSDRFSAERTGGSVSTLTIQRTQQEDSAVYLCASSLGANRGAGNTIYFGEGSWLTVV.

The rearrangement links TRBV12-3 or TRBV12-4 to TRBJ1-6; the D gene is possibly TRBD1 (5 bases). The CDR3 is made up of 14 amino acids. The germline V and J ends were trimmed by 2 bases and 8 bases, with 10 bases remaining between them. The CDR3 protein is CASSLPRVDSPLHF. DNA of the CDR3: TGTGCCAGCAGTTTACCCAGGGTAGATTCACCCCTCCACTTT.

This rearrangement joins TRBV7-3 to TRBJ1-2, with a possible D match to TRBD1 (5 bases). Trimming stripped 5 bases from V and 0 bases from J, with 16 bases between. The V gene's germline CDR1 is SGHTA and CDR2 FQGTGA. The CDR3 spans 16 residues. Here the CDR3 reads CASSPSYRPTNYGYTF. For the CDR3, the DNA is TGTGCCAGCAGCCCATCCTACAGGCCCACTAACTATGGCTACACCTTC.